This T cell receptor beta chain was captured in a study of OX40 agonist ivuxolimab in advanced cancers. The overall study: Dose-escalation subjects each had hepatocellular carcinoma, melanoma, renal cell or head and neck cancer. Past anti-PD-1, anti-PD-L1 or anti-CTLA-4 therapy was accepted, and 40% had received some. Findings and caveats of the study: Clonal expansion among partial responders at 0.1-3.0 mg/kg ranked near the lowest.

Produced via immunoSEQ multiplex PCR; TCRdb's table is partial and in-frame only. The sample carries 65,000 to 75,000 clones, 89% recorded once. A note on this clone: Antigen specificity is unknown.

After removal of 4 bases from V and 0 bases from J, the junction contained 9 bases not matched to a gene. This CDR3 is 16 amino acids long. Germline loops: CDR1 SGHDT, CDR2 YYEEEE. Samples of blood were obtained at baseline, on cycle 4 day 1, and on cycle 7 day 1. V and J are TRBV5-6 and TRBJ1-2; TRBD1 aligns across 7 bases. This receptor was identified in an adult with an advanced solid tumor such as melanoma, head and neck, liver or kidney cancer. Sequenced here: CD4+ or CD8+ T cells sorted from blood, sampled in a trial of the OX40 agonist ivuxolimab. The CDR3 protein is CASSTTGRRANYGYTF. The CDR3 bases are TGTGCCAGCAGCACGACAGGGAGACGAGCTAACTATGGCTACACCTTC.